This T cell receptor beta chain was sequenced for a study of T cell responses to AZD1222 COVID-19 vaccine (dated by TCRdb to the early 2020s). At the level of the whole study: A total of roughly 240 trial participants underwent TCR sequencing, of whom 207 received two doses of AZD1222 and some 25 received two doses of the MenACWY control vaccine. Trial participants were enrolled into age subgroups of 18-55, 56-69 and 70-plus years, which contained about 150, 28 and 57 TCR-sequenced participants, respectively. Findings and caveats that apply to the study as a whole: The whole spike protein was spanned by vaccine-associated CD4 TCRs, and dominant responses were seen in regions 160-218 and 743-854. In the small 56-69-year group, the increase in depth fell short of significance, most likely because of low power. Reportedly, almost half of the unique spike-specific TCRs recognized epitopes lying outside the regions that are mutated in the B.1.351 and B.1.1.7 variants. Conclusions about previously exposed vaccinees are limited, since just six AZD1222 recipients were seropositive for SARS-CoV-2 at baseline. No day 14 peak-response samples were available, so repertoires were characterized only after the peak T cell response. Participants were mostly white British, with more females than males. The authors suggested clonal diversity may have been underestimated. After two AZD1222 doses, both the breadth and the depth of spike-specific TCRs were significantly higher than at day 0 and than in MenACWY recipients.

The time point label, as the study defines it: about 28 days (+/-7) after the second vaccine dose. AZD1222 recipients with second doses at about 4 weeks or about 12 weeks were pooled, because spike-specific TCR depth and breadth did not differ between schedules. The vaccinee samples were drawn from two UK trials, COV001 and COV002, one of which was a single-blind randomized controlled phase 2/3 trial testing AZD1222 (ChAdOx1 nCoV-19) in healthy adults. For TCRbeta chain sequencing, PBMC samples from trial participants were taken at day 0 and at day 28 after the second dose. The CDR3 regions of human TCRbeta chains were analyzed by immunosequencing. In the source study's methods: TCRs in the repertoires were matched against a reference library of SARS-CoV-2-specific TCRs that had been generated with the MIRA antigen-specificity platform. Breadth meant the fraction of unique TCRs that were SARS-CoV-2-associated, whereas depth meant the fraction of total T cells that were SARS-CoV-2-associated. Using the MIRA data, each spike-specific TCR was assigned both to the spike region to which the TCR was reactive and to a CD4 or CD8 class. Log10-transformed breadth and depth values were compared by one-way ANOVA with Sidak's multiple comparisons tests. TCRdb holds this immuneACCESS table with in-frame rearrangements only. Some clones are missing; in checked studies, unresolved V genes explain under half, and the rest has no known cause. V, J and clone size are taken as reported in that table, and D and trimming were inferred from the DNA itself. The sample table contains 40,000 to 55,000 clones; only one count was recorded for 70% to 90% of them. Around 1.1% of the sample belongs to the ten largest clones.

A note on this clone: No cognate antigen has been identified for it. Per-base quality was not reported, and no clone a single base away is much larger than it.

This TCR came from an adult who received the AZD1222 COVID-19 vaccine. The material sequenced was peripheral blood, taken 28 days after the second AZD1222 dose.

In nucleotide form, the sequence is TGTGCCAGCAGTCGGACGCCATCCTACGAGCAGTACTTC. Its translation is CASSRTPSYEQYF. The chain uses TRBV12-3 or TRBV12-4 and TRBJ2-7, with the D gene too uncertain to name. The CDR3 holds 13 amino acids from the cysteine to the phenylalanine. Of the read, only the CDR3 DNA is kept; its 39 bases are in frame from base 1. Between the V and J ends, shortened by 5 bases and 1 base respectively, the junction contains 9 bases.